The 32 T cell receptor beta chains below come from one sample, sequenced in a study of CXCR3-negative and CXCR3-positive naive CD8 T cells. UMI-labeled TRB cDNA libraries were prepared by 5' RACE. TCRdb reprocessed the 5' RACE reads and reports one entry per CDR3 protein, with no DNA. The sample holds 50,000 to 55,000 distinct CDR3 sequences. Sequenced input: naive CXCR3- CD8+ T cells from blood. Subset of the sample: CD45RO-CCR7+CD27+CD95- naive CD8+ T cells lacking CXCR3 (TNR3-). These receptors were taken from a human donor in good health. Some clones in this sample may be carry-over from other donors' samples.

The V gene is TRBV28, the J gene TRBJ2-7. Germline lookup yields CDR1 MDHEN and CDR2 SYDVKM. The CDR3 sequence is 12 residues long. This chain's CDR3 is CASSFVGFEQYF.

CDR3 region: CASSLLAGESTDTQYF. This chain uses TRBV28 with TRBJ2-3; the D call from TCRdb, TRBD2, cannot be confirmed without DNA. Germline-derived CDR1 and CDR2 are MDHEN and SYDVKM. The CDR3 is 16 amino acids.

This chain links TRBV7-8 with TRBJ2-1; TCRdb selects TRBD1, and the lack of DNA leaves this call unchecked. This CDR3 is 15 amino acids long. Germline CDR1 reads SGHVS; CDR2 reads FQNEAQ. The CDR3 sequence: CASSLRAGPLNEQFF. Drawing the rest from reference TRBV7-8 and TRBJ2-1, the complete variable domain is GAGVSQSPRYKVAKRGQDVALRCDPISGHVSLFWYQQALGQGPEFLTYFQNEAQLDKSGLPSDRFFAERPEGSVSTLKIQRTQQEDSAVYLCASSLRAGPLNEQFFGPGTRLTVL.

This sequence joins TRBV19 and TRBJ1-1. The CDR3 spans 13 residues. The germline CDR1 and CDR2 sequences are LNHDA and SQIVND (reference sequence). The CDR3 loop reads CASSIMVNTEAFF.

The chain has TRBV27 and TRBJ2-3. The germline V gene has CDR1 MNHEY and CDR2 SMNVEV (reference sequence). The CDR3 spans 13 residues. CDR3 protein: CASSLHGTDTQYF.

CDR3 in amino acids: CSVKGITQPQHF. V gene TRBV29-1 combines with J gene TRBJ1-5. This CDR3 is built from 12 residues. Germline lookup yields CDR1 SQVTM and CDR2 ANQGSEA.

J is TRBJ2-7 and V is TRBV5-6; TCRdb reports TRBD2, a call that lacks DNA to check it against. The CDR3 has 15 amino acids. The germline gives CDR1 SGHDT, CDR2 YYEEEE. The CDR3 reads CASSFGTAPAGEQYF.

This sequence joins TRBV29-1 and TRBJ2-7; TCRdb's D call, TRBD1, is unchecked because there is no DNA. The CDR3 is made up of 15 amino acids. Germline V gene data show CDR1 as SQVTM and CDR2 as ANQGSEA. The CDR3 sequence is CSVQKGVSILDEQYF.

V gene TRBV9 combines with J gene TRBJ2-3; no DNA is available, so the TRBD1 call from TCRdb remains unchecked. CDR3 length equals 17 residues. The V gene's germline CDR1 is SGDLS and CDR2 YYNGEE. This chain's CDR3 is CASSVSAGTRSTDTQYF.

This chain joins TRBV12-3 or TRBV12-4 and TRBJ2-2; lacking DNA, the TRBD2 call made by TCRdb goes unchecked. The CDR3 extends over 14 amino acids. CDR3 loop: CASISREETGELFF.

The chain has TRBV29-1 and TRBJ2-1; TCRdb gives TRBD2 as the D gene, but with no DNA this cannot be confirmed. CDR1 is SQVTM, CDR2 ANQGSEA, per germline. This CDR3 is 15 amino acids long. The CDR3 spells CSVEVAVSSYNEQFF.

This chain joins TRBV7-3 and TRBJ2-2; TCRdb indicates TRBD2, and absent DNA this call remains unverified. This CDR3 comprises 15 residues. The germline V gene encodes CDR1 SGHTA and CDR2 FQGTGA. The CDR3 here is CASSSAEGLDGELFF.

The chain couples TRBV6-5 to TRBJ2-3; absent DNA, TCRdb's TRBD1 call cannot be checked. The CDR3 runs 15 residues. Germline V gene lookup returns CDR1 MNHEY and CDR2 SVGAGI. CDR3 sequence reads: CASSYRYRPPDTQYF.

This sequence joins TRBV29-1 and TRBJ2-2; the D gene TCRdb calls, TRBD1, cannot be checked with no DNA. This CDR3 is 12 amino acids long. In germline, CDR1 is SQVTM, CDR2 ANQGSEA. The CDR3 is CSVVTGAGELFF.

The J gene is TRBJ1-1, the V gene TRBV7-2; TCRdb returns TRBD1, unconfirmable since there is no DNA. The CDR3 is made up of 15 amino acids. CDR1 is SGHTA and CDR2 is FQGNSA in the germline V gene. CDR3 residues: CASSLTGGKGTEAFF. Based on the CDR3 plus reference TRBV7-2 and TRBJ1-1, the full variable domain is GAGVSQSPSNKVTEKGKDVELRCDPISGHTALYWYRQSLGQGLEFLIYFQGNSAPDKSGLPSDRFSAERTGGSVSTLTIQRTQQEDSAVYLCASSLTGGKGTEAFFGQGTRLTVV.

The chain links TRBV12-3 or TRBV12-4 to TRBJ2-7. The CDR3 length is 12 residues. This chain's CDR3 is CASSFLPSEQYF.

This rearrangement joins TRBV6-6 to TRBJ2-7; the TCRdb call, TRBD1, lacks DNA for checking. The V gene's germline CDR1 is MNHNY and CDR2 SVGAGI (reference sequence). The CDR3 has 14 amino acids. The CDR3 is CASSPQWDTYEQYF.

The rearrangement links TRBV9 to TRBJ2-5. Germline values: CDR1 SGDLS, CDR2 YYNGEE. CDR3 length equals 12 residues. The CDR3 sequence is CASKIAQETQYF. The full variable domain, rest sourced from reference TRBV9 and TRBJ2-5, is DSGVTQTPKHLITATGQRVTLRCSPRSGDLSVYWYQQSLDQGLQFLIQYYNGEERAKGNILERFSAQQFPDLHSELNLSSLELGDSALYFCASKIAQETQYFGPGTRLLVL.

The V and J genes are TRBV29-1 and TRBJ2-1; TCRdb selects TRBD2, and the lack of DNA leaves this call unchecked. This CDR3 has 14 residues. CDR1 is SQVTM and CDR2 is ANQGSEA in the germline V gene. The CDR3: CSVQWTSVYNEQFF.

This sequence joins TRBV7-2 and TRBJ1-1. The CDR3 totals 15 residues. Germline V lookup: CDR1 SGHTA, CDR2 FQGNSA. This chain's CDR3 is CASSLGRSLNTEAFF.

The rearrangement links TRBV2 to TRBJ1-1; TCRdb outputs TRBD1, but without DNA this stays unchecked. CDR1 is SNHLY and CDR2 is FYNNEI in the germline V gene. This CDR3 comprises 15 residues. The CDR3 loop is CASSKRGDMNTEAFF.

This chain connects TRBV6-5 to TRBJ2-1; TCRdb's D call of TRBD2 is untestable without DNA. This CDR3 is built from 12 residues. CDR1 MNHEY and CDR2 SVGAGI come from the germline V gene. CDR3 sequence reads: CASSGLAGGLFF.

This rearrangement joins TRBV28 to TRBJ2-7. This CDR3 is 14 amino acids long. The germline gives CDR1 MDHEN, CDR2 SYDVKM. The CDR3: CASSFQAEVYEQYF.

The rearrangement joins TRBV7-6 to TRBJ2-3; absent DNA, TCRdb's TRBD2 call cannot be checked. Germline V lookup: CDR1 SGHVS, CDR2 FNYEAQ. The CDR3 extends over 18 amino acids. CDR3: CASSLVVGASSSTDTQYF.

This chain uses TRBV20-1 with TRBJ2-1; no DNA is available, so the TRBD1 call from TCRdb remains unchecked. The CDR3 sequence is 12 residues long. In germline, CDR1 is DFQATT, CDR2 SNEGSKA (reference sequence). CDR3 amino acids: CSATHWGGEQFF.

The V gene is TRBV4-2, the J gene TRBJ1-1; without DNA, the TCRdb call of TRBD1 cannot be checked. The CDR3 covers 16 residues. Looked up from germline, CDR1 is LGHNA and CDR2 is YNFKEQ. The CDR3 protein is CASSQPGTGGWTEAFF.

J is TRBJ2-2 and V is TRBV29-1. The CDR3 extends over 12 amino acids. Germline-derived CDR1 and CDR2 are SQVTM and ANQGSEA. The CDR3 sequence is CSVYSDTGELFF.

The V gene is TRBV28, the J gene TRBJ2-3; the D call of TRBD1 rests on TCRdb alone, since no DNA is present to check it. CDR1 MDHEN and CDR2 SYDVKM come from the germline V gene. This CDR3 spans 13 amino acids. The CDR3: CASSFDRADTQYF.

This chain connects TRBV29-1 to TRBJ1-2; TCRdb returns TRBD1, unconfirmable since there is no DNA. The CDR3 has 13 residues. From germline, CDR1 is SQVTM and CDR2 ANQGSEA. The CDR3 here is CSAPQGTNYGYTF. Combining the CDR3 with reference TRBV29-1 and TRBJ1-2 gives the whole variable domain SAVISQKPSRDICQRGTSLTIQCQVDSQVTMMFWYRQQPGQSLTLIATANQGSEATYESGFVIDKFPISRPNLTFSTLTVSNMSPEDSSIYLCSAPQGTNYGYTFGSGTRLTVV.

CDR3 region: CASSLRGGAEAFF. The genes are TRBV11-3 and TRBJ1-1. Germline values: CDR1 SGHNT, CDR2 YENEEA. The CDR3 runs 13 residues.

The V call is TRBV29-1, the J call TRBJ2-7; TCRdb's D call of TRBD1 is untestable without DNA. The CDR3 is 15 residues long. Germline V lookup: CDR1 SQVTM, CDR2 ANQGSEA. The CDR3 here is CSVEDPGTGIYEQYF.

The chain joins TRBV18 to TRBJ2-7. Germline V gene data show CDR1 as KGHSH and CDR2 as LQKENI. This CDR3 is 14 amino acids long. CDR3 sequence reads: CASSPWQGTYEQYF.